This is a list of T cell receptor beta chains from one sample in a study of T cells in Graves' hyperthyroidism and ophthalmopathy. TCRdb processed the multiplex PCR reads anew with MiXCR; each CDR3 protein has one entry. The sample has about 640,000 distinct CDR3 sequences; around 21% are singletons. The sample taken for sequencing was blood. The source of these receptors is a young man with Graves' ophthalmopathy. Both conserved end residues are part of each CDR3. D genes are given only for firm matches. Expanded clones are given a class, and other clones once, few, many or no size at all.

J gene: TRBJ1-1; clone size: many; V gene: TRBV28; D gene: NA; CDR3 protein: CASSPSGTLLEAFF; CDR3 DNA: TGTGCCAGCAGCCCCTCCGGGACACTCCTTGAAGCTTTCTTT
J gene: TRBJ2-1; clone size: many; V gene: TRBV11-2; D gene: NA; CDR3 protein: CASSLVLASNEQFF; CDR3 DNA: TGTGCCAGCAGCTTAGTACTAGCATCCAATGAGCAGTTCTTC
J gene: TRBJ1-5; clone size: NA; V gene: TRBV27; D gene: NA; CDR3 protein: CASRPLGDQPQHF; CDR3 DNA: TGTGCCAGCCGACCCCTCGGGGATCAGCCCCAGCATTTT
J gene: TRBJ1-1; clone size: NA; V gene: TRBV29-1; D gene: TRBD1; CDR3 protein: CSVPGQGGLGNTEAFF; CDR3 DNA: TGCAGCGTCCCCGGACAGGGGGGATTGGGGAACACTGAAGCTTTCTTT
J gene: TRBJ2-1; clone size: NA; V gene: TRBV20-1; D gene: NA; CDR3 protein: CSASYPSYNEQFF; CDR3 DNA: TGCAGTGCTAGTTATCCCTCCTACAATGAGCAGTTCTTC
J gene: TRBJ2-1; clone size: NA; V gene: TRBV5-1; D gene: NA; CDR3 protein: CASSSGAGAPSNEQFF; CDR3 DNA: TGCGCCAGCAGCTCCGGGGCGGGGGCTCCAAGCAATGAGCAGTTCTTC
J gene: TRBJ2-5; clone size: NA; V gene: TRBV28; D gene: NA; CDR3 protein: CASSDPGPTGETQYF; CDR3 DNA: TGTGCCAGCAGCGATCCGGGACCGACTGGGGAGACCCAGTACTTC
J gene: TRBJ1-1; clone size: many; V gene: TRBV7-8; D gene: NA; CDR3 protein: CASSQGLRAFF; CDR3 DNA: TGTGCCAGCAGCCAAGGTCTCCGCGCTTTCTTT
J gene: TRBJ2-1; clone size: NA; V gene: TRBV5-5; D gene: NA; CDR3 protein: CASSPGGLEQFF; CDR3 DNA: TGTGCCAGCAGCCCCGGAGGGCTAGAGCAGTTCTTC
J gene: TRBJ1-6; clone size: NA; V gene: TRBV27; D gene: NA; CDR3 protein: CASSQTGRNSPLHF; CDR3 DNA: TGTGCCAGCAGTCAGACTGGTCGGAATTCACCCCTCCACTTT
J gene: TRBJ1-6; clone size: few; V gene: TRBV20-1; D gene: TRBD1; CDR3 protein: CSARGTGGAGSPLHF; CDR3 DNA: TGCAGTGCTAGAGGGACAGGGGGCGCGGGTTCACCCCTCCACTTT
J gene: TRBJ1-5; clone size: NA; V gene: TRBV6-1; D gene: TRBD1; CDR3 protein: CASSASEGQGNQPQHF; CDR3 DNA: TGTGCCAGCAGTGCCTCGGAGGGACAGGGGAATCAGCCCCAGCATTTT
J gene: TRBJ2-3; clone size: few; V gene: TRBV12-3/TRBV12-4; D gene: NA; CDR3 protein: CASSLALGFTDTQYF; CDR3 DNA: TGTGCCAGCAGTTTAGCGCTAGGGTTCACAGATACGCAGTATTTT
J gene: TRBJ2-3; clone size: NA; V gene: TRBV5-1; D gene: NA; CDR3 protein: CASSLEGGDGTDTQYF; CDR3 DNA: TGCGCCAGCAGCTTGGAAGGGGGGGACGGGACAGATACGCAGTATTTT
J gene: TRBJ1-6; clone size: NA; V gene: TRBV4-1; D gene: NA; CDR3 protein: CASSQPAKGGGSPLHF; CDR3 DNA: TGCGCCAGCAGCCAACCCGCCAAGGGCGGAGGGTCACCCCTCCACTTT
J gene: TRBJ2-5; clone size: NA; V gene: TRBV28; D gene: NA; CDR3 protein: CASRKPPLEGGPQETQYF; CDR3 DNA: TGTGCCAGCAGAAAACCCCCGTTGGAGGGAGGCCCTCAAGAGACCCAGTACTTC
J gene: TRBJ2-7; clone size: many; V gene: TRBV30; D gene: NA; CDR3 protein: CAWRTVPRVDYEQYF; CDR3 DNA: TGTGCCTGGCGTACCGTCCCCAGGGTCGATTACGAGCAGTACTTC
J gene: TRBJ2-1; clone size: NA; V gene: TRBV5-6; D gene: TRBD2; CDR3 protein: CASSGGLAGWSSYNEQFF; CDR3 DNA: TGTGCCAGCAGCGGGGGGCTAGCGGGCTGGAGCTCCTACAATGAGCAGTTCTTC
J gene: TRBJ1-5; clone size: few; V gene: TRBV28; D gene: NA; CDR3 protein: CASTPGGVYQPQHF; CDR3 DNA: TGTGCCAGCACCCCTGGGGGGGTTTATCAGCCCCAGCATTTT
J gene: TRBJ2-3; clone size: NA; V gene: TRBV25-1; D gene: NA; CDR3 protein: CASSAITGSTDTQYF; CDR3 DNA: TGTGCCAGCAGTGCGATAACAGGGAGCACAGATACGCAGTATTTT
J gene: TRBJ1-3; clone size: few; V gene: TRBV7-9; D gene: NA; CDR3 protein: CASSLSRWGAFGNTIYF; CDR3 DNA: TGTGCCAGCAGCTTGTCCCGGTGGGGAGCTTTTGGAAACACCATATATTTT
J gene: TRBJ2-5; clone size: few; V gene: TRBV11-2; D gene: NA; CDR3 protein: CASTMEETQYF; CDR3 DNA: TGTGCCAGCACCATGGAAGAGACCCAGTACTTC
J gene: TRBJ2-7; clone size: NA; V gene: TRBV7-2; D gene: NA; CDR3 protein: CASTIGPGPSYEQYF; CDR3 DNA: TGTGCCAGCACCATAGGTCCGGGCCCCTCCTACGAGCAGTACTTC
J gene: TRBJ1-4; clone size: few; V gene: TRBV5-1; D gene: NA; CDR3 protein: CASSLGLGLNEKLFF; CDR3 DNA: TGCGCCAGCAGCTTAGGACTGGGCTTGAATGAAAAACTGTTTTTT
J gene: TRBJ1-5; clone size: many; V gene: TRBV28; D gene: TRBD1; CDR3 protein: CASSLLGGGQPQHF; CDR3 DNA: TGTGCCAGCAGTTTATTAGGGGGCGGTCAGCCCCAGCATTTT
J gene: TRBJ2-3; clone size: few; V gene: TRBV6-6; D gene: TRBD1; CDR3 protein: CASSYSRGRSDTQYF; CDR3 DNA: TGTGCCAGCAGTTACTCTAGGGGGCGTTCAGATACGCAGTATTTT
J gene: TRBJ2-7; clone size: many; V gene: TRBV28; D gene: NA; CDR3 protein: CASSLEDIGGEQYF; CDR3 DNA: TGTGCCAGCAGTTTGGAGGACATTGGAGGCGAGCAGTACTTC
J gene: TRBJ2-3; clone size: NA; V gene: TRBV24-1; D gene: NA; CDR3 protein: CATSPDVGRPFTDTQYF; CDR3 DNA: TGTGCCACCAGCCCCGATGTCGGCAGACCCTTCACAGATACGCAGTATTTT
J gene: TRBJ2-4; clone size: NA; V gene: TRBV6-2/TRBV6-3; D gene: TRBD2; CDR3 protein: CASTLGGANIQYF; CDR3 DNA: TGTGCCAGCACCCTCGGGGGGGCTAACATTCAGTACTTC
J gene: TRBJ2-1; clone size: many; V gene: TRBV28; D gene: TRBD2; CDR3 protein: CASSLTGTSYNEQFF; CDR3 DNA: TGTGCCAGCAGTTTAACCGGGACTAGTTACAATGAGCAGTTCTTC
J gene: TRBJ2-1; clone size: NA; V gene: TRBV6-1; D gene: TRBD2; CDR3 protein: CASRLGTSGPERPYNEQFF; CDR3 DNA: TGTGCCAGCCGTTTAGGGACTAGCGGTCCCGAGAGGCCCTACAATGAGCAGTTCTTC
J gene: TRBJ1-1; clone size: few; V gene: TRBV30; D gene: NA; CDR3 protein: CAGDRSNTEAFF; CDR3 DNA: TGTGCCGGTGACAGATCAAACACTGAAGCTTTCTTT
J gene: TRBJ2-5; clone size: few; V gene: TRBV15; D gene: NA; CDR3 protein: CATSSPRRQGLQYF; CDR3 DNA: TGTGCCACCAGCAGTCCTCGAAGACAGGGACTACAGTACTTC
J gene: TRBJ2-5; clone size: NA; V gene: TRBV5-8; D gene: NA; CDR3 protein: CASSLKAYQETQYF; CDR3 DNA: TGTGCCAGCAGCTTGAAGGCGTACCAAGAGACCCAGTACTTC
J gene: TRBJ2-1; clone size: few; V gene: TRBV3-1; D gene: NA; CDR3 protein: CASSQASRGSPYNEQFF; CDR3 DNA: TGTGCCAGCAGCCAGGCTTCGAGGGGGAGCCCCTACAATGAGCAGTTCTTC
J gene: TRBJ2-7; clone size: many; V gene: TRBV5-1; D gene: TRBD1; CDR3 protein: CASSWGGTGDYEQYF; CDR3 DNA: TGCGCCAGCAGCTGGGGCGGGACAGGGGACTACGAGCAGTACTTC
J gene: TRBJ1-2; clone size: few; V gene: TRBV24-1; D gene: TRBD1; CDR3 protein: CATNFPRWAGGDYGYTF; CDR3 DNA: TGTGCCACCAATTTTCCTCGATGGGCAGGGGGGGACTATGGCTACACCTTC
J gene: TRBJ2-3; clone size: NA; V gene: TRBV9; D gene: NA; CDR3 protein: CASSVGGVQGTDTQYF; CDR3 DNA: TGTGCCAGCAGCGTAGGAGGCGTTCAGGGCACAGATACGCAGTATTTT
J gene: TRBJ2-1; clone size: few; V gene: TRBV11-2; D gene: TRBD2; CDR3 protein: CASSLEGLAGSSYNEQFF; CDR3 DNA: TGTGCCAGCAGCTTAGAAGGGCTAGCGGGAAGCTCCTACAATGAGCAGTTCTTC
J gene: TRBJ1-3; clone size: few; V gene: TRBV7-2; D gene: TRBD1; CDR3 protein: CASSPGDRAGNTIYF; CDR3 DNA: TGTGCCAGCAGCCCAGGGGACAGGGCTGGAAACACCATATATTTT
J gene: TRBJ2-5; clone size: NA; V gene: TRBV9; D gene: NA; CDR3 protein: CASSRSGNQETQYF; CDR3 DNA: TGTGCCAGCAGCCGAAGCGGTAACCAAGAGACCCAGTACTTC
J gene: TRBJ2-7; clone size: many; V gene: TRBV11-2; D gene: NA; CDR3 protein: CASSSRGITYEQYF; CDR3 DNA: TGTGCCAGCAGCTCTAGGGGCATCACCTACGAGCAGTACTTC
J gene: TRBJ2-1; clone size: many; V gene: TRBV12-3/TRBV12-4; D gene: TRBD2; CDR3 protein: CASRSGTSGKSVGGFEQFF; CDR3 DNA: TGTGCCAGCAGATCCGGGACTAGCGGGAAATCGGTCGGCGGCTTTGAGCAGTTCTTC
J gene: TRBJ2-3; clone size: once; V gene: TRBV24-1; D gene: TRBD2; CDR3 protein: CATSFPGLAGANTDTQYF; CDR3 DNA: TGTGCCACCAGCTTCCCGGGACTAGCGGGAGCGAACACAGATACGCAGTATTTT
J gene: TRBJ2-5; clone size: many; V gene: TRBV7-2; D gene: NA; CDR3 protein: CASSWRETQYF; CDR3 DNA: TGTGCCAGCAGCTGGCGGGAGACCCAGTACTTC